This paragraph reports one T cell receptor (beta chain). Here immunoSEQ multiplex PCR was the method, and the copy in TCRdb shows in-frame clones only, minus some. The sample carries about 310,000 clones, about nine tenths recorded once. The data belong to a study of blood T cell repertoires in COVID-19. Study-level information: From the United States, Italy and Spain came samples of acute and convalescent COVID-19. PBMCs, B-cell-depleted T cells, or T cells were the source of the cDNA or gDNA that made up the material.

The study assigned cohorts using participant-reported clinical history. Before being deemed recovered, Cohort 3 donors had two negative PCRs, clearance, or symptom resolution. Germline V gene lookup returns CDR1 MNHEY and CDR2 SVGAGI. The V and J ends lost 0 bases and 6 bases, in that order; junction bases with no gene match: 5. The CDR3 runs 16 residues. The chain carries TRBV6-5 and TRBJ2-2; TRBD1 matches at 9 bases. Sequencing was carried out using PBMCs or T cells enriched from blood (not recorded which). The clonotype originates from a man in his fifties or sixties who had recovered from COVID-19. The DNA for the CDR3 is TGTGCCAGCAGTTACTCGGGGACAGGGTGGGCCGGGGAGCTGTTTTTT. Its protein product is CASSYSGTGWAGELFF.